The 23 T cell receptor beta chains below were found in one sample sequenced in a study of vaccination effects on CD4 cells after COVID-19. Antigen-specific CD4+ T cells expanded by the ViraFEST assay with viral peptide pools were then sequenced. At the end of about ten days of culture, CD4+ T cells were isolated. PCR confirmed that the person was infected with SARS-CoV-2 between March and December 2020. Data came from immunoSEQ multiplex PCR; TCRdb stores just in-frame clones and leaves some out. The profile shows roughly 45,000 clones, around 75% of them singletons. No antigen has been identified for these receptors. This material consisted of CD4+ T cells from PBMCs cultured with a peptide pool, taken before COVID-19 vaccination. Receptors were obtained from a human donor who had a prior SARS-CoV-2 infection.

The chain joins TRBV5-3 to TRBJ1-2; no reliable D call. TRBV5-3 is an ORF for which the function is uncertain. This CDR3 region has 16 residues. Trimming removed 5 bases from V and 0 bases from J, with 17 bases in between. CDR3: CARSISQVLTNYGYTF. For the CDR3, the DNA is TGTGCCAGAAGTATAAGCCAGGTACTTACTAACTATGGCTACACCTTC.

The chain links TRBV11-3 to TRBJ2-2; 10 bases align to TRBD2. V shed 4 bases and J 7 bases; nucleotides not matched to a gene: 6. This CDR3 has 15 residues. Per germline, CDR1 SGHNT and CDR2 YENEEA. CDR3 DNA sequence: TGTGCCAGCAGCTCCACTAGCGGGATAGACGGGGAGCTGTTTTTT. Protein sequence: CASSSTSGIDGELFF. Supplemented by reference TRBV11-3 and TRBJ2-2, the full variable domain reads EAGVVQSPRYKIIEKKQPVAFWCNPISGHNTLYWYLQNLGQGPELLIRYENEEAVDDSQLPKDRFSAERLKGVDSTLKIQPAELGDSAVYLCASSSTSGIDGELFFGEGSRLTVL.

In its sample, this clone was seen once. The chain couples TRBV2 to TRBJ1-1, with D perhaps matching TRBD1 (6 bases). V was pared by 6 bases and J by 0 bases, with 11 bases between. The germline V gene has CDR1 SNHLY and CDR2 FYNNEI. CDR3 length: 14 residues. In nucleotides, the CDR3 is TGTGCCAGCAGGGGGTCAGGGGTGAACACTGAAGCTTTCTTT. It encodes CASRGSGVNTEAFF.

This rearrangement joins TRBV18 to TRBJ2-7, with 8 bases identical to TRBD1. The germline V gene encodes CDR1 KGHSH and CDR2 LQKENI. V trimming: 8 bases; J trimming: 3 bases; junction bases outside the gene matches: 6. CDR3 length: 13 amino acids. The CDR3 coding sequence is TGTGCCAGCGCATTGGACAGGGTCTACGAGCAGTACTTC. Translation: CASALDRVYEQYF.

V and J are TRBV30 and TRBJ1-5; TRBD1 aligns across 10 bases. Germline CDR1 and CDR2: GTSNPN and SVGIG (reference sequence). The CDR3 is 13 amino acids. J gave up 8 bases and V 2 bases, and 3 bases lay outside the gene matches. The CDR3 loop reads CAWSRDRGKPQHF. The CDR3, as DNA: TGTGCCTGGAGTAGGGACAGGGGAAAGCCCCAGCATTTT.

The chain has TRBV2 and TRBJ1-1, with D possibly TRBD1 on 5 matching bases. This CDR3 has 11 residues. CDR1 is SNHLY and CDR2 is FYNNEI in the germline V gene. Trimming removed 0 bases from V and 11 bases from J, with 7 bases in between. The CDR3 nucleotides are TGTGCCAGCAGTGAAGCCAGGGACGCTTTCTTT. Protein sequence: CASSEARDAFF.

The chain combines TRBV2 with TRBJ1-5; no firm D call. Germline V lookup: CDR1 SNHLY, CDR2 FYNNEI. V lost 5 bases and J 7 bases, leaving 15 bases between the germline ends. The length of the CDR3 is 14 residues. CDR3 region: CASSLDKLEQPQHF. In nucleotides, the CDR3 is TGTGCCAGCAGTCTCGATAAATTGGAGCAGCCCCAGCATTTT.

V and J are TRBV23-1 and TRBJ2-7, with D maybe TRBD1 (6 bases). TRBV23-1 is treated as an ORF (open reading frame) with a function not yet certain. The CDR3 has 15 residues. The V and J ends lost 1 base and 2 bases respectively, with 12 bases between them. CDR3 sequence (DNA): TGCGCCAGCAGTCAATTCCGTGGACAGCCCTACGAGCAGTACTTC. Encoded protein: CASSQFRGQPYEQYF.

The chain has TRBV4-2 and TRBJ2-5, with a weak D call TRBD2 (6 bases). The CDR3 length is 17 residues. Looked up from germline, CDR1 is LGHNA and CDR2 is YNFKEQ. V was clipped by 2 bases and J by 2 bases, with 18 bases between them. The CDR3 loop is CASSQHVYSGPQETQYF. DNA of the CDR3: TGTGCCAGCAGCCAACATGTCTACAGCGGGCCGCAAGAGACCCAGTACTTC.

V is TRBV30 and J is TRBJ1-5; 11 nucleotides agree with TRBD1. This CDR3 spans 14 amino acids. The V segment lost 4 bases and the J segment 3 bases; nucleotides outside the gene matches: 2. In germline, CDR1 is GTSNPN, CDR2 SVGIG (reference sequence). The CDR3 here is CAWMGQGDNQPQHF. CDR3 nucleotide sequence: TGTGCCTGGATGGGACAGGGGGACAATCAGCCCCAGCATTTT.

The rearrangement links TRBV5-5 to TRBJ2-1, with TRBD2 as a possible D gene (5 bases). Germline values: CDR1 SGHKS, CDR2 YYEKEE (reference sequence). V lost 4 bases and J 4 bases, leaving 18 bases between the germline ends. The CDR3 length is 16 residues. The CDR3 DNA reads TGTGCCAGCAGCAAAGACACTAGTCTAGATTACAATGAGCAGTTCTTC. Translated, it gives CASSKDTSLDYNEQFF.

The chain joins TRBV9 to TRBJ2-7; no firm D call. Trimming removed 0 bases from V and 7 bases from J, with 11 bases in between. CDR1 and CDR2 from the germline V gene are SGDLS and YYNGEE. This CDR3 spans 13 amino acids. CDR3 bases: TGTGCCAGCAGCGTAGGGTCAGGCGCTGAGCAGTACTTC. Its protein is CASSVGSGAEQYF.

This CDR3 reads CASSPSWGLGTEAFF. The CDR3, as DNA: TGTGCCAGCAGCCCTAGTTGGGGGCTGGGCACTGAAGCTTTCTTT. V gene TRBV4-2 combines with J gene TRBJ1-1, with D possibly matching TRBD1 (6 bases). The germline V and J ends were trimmed by 4 bases and 4 bases, with 16 bases remaining between them. The CDR3 runs 15 residues. Germline V gene lookup returns CDR1 LGHNA and CDR2 YNFKEQ.

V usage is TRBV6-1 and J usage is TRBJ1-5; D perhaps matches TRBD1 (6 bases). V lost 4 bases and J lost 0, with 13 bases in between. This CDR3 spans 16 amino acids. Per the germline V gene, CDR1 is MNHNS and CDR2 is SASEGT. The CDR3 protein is CASSAWGQGSNQPQHF. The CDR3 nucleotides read TGTGCCAGCAGTGCCTGGGGACAAGGTAGCAATCAGCCCCAGCATTTT.

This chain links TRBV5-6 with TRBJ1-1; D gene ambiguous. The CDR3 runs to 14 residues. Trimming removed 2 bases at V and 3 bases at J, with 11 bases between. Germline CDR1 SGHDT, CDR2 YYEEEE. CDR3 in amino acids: CASSFSLLDTEAFF. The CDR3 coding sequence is TGTGCCAGCAGCTTCTCGTTGCTGGACACTGAAGCTTTCTTT.

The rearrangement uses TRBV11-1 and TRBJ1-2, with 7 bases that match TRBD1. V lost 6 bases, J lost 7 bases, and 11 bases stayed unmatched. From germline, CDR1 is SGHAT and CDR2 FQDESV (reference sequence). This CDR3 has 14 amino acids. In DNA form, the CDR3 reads TGTGCCAGCAGACCCGACAGGGAGTATGGTGGCTACACCTTC. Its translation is CASRPDREYGGYTF.

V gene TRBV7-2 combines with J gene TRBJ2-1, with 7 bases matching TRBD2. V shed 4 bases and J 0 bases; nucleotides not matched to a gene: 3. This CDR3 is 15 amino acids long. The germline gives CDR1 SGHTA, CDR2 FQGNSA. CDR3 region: CASSYSGYSYNEQFF. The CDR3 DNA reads TGTGCCAGCAGCTATAGCGGGTACTCCTACAATGAGCAGTTCTTC.

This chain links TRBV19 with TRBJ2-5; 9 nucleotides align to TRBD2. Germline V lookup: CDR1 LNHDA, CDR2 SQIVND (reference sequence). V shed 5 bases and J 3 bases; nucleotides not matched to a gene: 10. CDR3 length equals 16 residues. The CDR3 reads CASSPAGGLTEETQYF. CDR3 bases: TGTGCCAGTAGTCCAGCGGGAGGCCTAACCGAAGAGACCCAGTACTTC.

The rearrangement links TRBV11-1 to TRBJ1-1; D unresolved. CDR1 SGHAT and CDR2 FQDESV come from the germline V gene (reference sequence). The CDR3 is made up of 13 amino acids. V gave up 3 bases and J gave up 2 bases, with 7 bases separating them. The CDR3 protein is CASSLQFNTEAFF. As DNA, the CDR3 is TGTGCCAGCAGCTTGCAATTTAACACTGAAGCTTTCTTT.

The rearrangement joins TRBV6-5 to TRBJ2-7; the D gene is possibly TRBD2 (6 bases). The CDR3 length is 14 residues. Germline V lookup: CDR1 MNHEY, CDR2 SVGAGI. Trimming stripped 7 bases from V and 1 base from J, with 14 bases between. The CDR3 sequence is CASTSPGGSYEQYF. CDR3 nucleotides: TGTGCCAGCACCTCCCCCGGGGGTTCCTACGAGCAGTACTTC.

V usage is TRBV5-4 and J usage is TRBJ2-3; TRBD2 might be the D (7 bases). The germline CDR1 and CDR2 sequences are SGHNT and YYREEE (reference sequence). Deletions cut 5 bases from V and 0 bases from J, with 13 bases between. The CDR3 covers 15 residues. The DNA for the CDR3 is TGTGCCAGCAGGCCCGGGGGGCAGAGCACAGATACGCAGTATTTT. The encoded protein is CASRPGGQSTDTQYF.

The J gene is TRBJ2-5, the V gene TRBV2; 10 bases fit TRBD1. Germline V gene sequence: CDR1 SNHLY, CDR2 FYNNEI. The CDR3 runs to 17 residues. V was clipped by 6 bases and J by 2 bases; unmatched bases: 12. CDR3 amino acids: CASSGRGQGSGQETQYF. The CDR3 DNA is TGTGCCAGCAGCGGAAGGGGACAGGGGTCAGGGCAAGAGACCCAGTACTTC.

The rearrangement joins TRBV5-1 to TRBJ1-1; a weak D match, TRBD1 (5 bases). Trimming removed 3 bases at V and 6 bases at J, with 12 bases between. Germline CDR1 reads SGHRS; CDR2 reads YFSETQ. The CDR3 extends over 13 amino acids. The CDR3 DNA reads TGCGCCAGCAGCTCGGGGGGGGACGCTGAAGCTTTCTTT. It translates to CASSSGGDAEAFF.